Ten or more counts support the clone carrying this T cell receptor beta chain. Its matching antigen is unknown. TCRdb analysed the 5' RACE reads with MiXCR anew, one entry per CDR3 protein. The sample lists 220,000 or so distinct CDR3 sequences, around 6.6% occurring once. This specimen belongs to a study of identical twins. Findings and caveats of the study: With monozygotic twins, out-of-frame TCR alpha sharing exceeded what models estimated.

V gave up 4 bases and J gave up 7 bases; unmatched junction bases: 6. The CDR3 runs to 14 residues. Separately, the same data were catalogued under a study of yellow fever vaccine responses in identical twins.

Sequencing was done on a sample of memory (CD45RO+) T cells sorted from blood. The receptor comes from a woman younger than 35 in good health. This chain connects TRBV12-3 or TRBV12-4 to TRBJ1-1, with 10 bases fitting TRBD1. Here the CDR3 reads CASSSTGGMFEAFF. CDR3 sequence (DNA): TGTGCCAGCAGTTCGACAGGGGGCATGTTTGAAGCTTTCTTT.